The 9 T cell receptor beta chains presented below share a single source sample, sequenced in a study of blood T cells in healthy people across ages. The use of a sample-barcoded 5' primer and a J-beta primer mix characterized a second PCR of roughly 7 to 11 cycles. TCRdb redid the calling of the 5' RACE reads with MiXCR, one entry per CDR3 protein. The sample includes approximately 780,000 distinct CDR3 sequences, approximately 24% of them seen just once. The data also belong to a second study, concerning T cells of mothers and their children.

Sequencing was carried out using blood. These receptors were taken from a boy between 10 and 17 years old in good health.

The gene calls are TRBV5-1 and TRBJ2-1; perhaps TRBD2 as D (5 bases). Trimming stripped 0 bases from V and 5 bases from J, with 15 bases between. From germline, CDR1 is SGHRS and CDR2 YFSETQ. The CDR3 has 16 residues. CDR3 nucleotides: TGCGCCAGCAGCTTGGTTGGCCTAGCAGAGAACAATGAGCAGTTCTTC. This codes for CASSLVGLAENNEQFF.

This clonotype was seen only a few times. Written as DNA, the CDR3 is TGTGCCAGCAGCTTTCGACAGGGCGTAAGCACAGATACGCAGTATTTT. Its protein product is CASSFRQGVSTDTQYF. V and J are TRBV7-6 and TRBJ2-3, with 7 bases that match TRBD1. CDR1 and CDR2 from the germline V gene are SGHVS and FNYEAQ. The CDR3 has 16 residues. V gave up 3 bases and J gave up 0 bases; unmatched junction bases: 6.

This sequence joins TRBV4-2 and TRBJ2-6; D might be TRBD2 (6 bases). The CDR3 runs to 18 residues. Germline V gene lookup returns CDR1 LGHNA and CDR2 YNFKEQ. V lost 0 bases and J 4 bases, leaving 16 bases between the germline ends. DNA for the CDR3: TGTGCCAGCAGCCAAGAAAGGAATAGGGACTCCGGGGCCAACGTCCTGACTTTC. As protein: CASSQERNRDSGANVLTF.

The V call is TRBV27, the J call TRBJ1-4; D is perhaps TRBD1 (6 bases). Trimming cost V 5 bases and J 11 bases, with 15 bases left between them. The germline gives CDR1 MNHEY, CDR2 SMNVEV (reference sequence). This CDR3 has 13 residues. Written as DNA, the CDR3 is TGTGCCAGCAGTCCACAGGGATTCGGGAAACTGTTTTTT. Its protein is CASSPQGFGKLFF.

This clonotype has ten or more counts. V usage is TRBV5-5 and J usage is TRBJ1-4; D remains ambiguous. V was trimmed by 4 bases and J by 8 bases, leaving 18 bases between them. Germline V gene sequence: CDR1 SGHKS, CDR2 YYEKEE (reference sequence). CDR3 size: 15 residues. Here the CDR3 DNA reads TGTGCCAGCAGCGTACTACTTGGAGGAGGGGAAAAACTGTTTTTT. Translation gives CASSVLLGGGEKLFF.

This clonotype was seen at least ten times. The chain couples TRBV6-5 to TRBJ2-7; 10 nucleotides line up with TRBD1. The CDR3 runs 13 residues. Trimming removed 5 bases from V and 3 bases from J; junction bases left unmatched: 1. CDR1 and CDR2 (germline): MNHEY, SVGAGI. CDR3 DNA: TGTGCCAGCAGTCGGGACAGGGGCTACGAGCAGTACTTC. It codes for CASSRDRGYEQYF.

The chain carries TRBV29-1 and TRBJ2-7, with 7 nucleotides matching TRBD2. The end of the DNA fits TRBJ2-1 better, so the J call may be wrong. This CDR3 is built from 13 residues. Germline V CDR1 and CDR2: SQVTM, ANQGSEA. The CDR3 is CSVVRGGYNEQFF. The CDR3 nucleotides read TGCAGCGTTGTTAGGGGAGGGTACAATGAGCAGTTCTTC.

This clonotype appeared a single time. This chain uses TRBV3-1 with TRBJ1-1; TRBD1 matches at 8 bases. V lost 2 bases and J lost 7; bases outside the gene matches: 3. The CDR3 extends over 13 amino acids. Germline V CDR1 and CDR2: LGHDT, YNNKEL (reference sequence). CDR3 amino acids: CASSQNRGSEAFF. In nucleotides, the CDR3 is TGTGCCAGCAGCCAAAACAGGGGGAGTGAAGCTTTCTTT. The full variable domain, rest sourced from reference TRBV3-1 and TRBJ1-1, is DTAVSQTPKYLVTQMGNDKSIKCEQNLGHDTMYWYKQDSKKFLKIMFSYNNKELIINETVPNRFSPKSPDKAHLNLHINSLELGDSAVYFCASSQNRGSEAFFGQGTRLTVV.

This clonotype was seen more than once but under ten times. The rearrangement links TRBV6-1 to TRBJ2-6; D is possibly TRBD2 (7 bases). V lost 3 bases to trimming and J lost 4 bases, with 19 bases between them. Germline CDR1 reads MNHNS; CDR2 reads SASEGT. The CDR3 has 18 residues. The CDR3 spells CASSDRGGGLRGANVLTF. The CDR3 coding sequence is TGTGCCAGCAGTGATAGGGGGGGCGGACTCCGCGGGGCCAACGTCCTGACTTTC.